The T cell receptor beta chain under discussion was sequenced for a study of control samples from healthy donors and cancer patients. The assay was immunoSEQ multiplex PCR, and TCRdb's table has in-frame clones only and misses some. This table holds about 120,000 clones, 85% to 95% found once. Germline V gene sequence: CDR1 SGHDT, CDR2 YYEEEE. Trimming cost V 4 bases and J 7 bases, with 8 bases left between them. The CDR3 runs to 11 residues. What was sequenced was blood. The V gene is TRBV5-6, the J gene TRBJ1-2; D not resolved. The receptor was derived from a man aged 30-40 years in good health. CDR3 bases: TGTGCCAGCAGCCTCGAGAGTGGCTACACCTTC. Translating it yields CASSLESGYTF.